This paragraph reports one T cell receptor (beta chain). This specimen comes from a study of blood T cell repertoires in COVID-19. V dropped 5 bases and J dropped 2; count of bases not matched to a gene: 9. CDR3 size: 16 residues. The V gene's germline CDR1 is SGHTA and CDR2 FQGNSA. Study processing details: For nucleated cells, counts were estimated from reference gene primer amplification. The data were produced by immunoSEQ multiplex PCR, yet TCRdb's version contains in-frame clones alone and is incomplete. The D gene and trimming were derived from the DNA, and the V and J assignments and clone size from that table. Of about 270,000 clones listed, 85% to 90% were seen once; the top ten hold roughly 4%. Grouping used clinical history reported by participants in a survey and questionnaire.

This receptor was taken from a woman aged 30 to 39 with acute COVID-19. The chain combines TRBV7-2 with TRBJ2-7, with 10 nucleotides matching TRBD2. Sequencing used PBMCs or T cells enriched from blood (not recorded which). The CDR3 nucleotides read TGTGCCAGCAGCACTCTAGCGGGAGTGGGCCCCTACGAGCAGTACTTC. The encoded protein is CASSTLAGVGPYEQYF. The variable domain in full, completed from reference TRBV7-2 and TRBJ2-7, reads GAGVSQSPSNKVTEKGKDVELRCDPISGHTALYWYRQSLGQGLEFLIYFQGNSAPDKSGLPSDRFSAERTGGSVSTLTIQRTQQEDSAVYLCASSTLAGVGPYEQYFGPGTRLTVT.